Listed here are 14 T cell receptor beta chains from one sample, sequenced in a study of blood T cells in healthy people across ages. Next came a second PCR, run for about 7 to 12 cycles, which used a sample-barcoded 5' primer along with a J-beta primer mix. Each CDR3 protein gets one entry after TCRdb re-called the 5' RACE reads with MiXCR. The sample shows hundreds of thousands of distinct CDR3 sequences, 20% to 25% of them seen only once. Sequencing was performed on blood. The receptors were gathered from a man in his 70s in good health.

The chain uses TRBV7-2 and TRBJ2-7; D not certain. The V end was cut by 3 bases, the J end by 0 bases, with 9 bases between. Germline loops: CDR1 SGHTA, CDR2 FQGNSA. The CDR3 is 14 residues long. The CDR3 here is CASSFLKNSYEQYF. CDR3 bases: TGTGCCAGCAGCTTTTTGAAGAACTCCTACGAGCAGTACTTC.

This clonotype has a handful of counts. This may be a read error: a much more frequent sequence differs by one nucleotide. The chain has TRBV6-5 and TRBJ2-7; D is uncertain. The CDR3 loop spans 12 amino acids. Germline V gene lookup returns CDR1 MNHEY and CDR2 SVGAGI. V was pared by 8 bases and J by 3 bases, with 11 bases between. The CDR3 protein is CASSTSGYEQYF. The CDR3, as DNA: TGTGCCAGCTCCACGTCCGGCTACGAGCAGTACTTC.

This clonotype was seen a few times. V usage is TRBV10-3 and J usage is TRBJ1-2; unclear D gene. The V end was cut by 10 bases, the J end by 3 bases, with 12 bases between. Per germline, CDR1 ENHRY and CDR2 SYGVKD. The CDR3 runs to 12 residues. The CDR3 sequence is CATSGQDYGYTF. The DNA of the CDR3 is TGTGCCACTTCCGGGCAGGACTATGGCTACACCTTC.

CDR3 coding DNA: TGTGCCAGCAGGACATGGGACAGCACAGATACGCAGTATTTT. Translated, it gives CASRTWDSTDTQYF. The V and J genes are TRBV6-1 and TRBJ2-3; D may correspond to TRBD1 or TRBD2 (5 bases each). Germline V lookup: CDR1 MNHNS, CDR2 SASEGT. The CDR3 loop spans 14 amino acids. Trimming took off 6 bases at V and 0 bases at J, with 10 bases between the two ends.

The V gene is TRBV12-3 or TRBV12-4, the J gene TRBJ2-1, with D perhaps matching TRBD2 (5 bases). V shed 5 bases and J shed 0 bases, with 14 bases lying between them. CDR3 length: 16 amino acids. CDR3: CASSGRGSSSYNEQFF. As DNA, the CDR3 is TGTGCCAGCAGTGGACGGGGTTCGAGCTCCTACAATGAGCAGTTCTTC.

This clonotype was seen a few times. The chain joins TRBV11-2 to TRBJ2-1, with D hard to call. Gene TRBJ2-7 matches the end of the DNA better, so the J call may be wrong. The CDR3 extends over 15 amino acids. Germline V gene data show CDR1 as SGHAT and CDR2 as FQNNGV. The CDR3 DNA reads as TGTGCCAGCAGAAAAGCCCCGCAGGCTGACTACGAGCAGTACTTC. It codes for CASRKAPQADYEQYF.

The V and J genes are TRBV24-1 and TRBJ2-3, with a weak D call TRBD2 (5 bases). Germline CDR1 KGHDR, CDR2 SFDVKD. The CDR3 is 16 residues long. V was clipped by 4 bases and J by 0 bases, with 13 bases between them. The chain's CDR3 is CATSEGRSGSTDTQYF. DNA for the CDR3: TGTGCCACCAGTGAAGGGCGCAGCGGTAGCACAGATACGCAGTATTTT.

The table lists this clonotype with a few counts. V and J are TRBV6-6 and TRBJ2-7, with a possible D match to TRBD2 (6 bases). Germline lookup yields CDR1 MNHNY and CDR2 SVGAGI (reference sequence). The length of the CDR3 is 12 residues. V was pared by 10 bases and J by 3 bases, with 13 bases between. CDR3 loop: CATSSGDYEQYF. CDR3 coding DNA: TGTGCCACCTCGTCGGGGGACTACGAGCAGTACTTC.

The V and J genes are TRBV7-9 and TRBJ2-7; weak D call: TRBD2 (6 bases). The V gene's germline CDR1 is SEHNR and CDR2 FQNEAQ (reference sequence). Trimming left V 3 bases short and J 5 bases short, with 17 bases between. This CDR3 comprises 15 residues. The CDR3 DNA follows: TGTGCCAGCAGCTTCATCCCTAGCGAGCCCGACGAGCAGTACTTC. The encoded protein is CASSFIPSEPDEQYF.

The CDR3 DNA sequence: TGTGCCAGCAGTTTATTCCCCCTGACAGTCTACAATGAGCAGTTCTTC. It yields the protein CASSLFPLTVYNEQFF. The chain combines TRBV28 with TRBJ2-1; TRBD1 might be the D (5 bases). The V end lost 1 base, the J end lost 3 bases, and 13 bases lay between the germline ends. Germline V gives CDR1 MDHEN, CDR2 SYDVKM. The CDR3 totals 16 residues.

The V call is TRBV29-1, the J call TRBJ2-5, with 9 positions matching TRBD2. Germline V gives CDR1 SQVTM, CDR2 ANQGSEA. J gave up 5 bases and V 5 bases, and 9 bases lay outside the gene matches. CDR3 length equals 14 residues. The CDR3 is CSVLAGGPQETQYF. In nucleotides, the CDR3 is TGCAGCGTTCTGGCGGGAGGGCCTCAGGAGACCCAGTACTTC. The whole variable domain, remainder taken from reference TRBV29-1 and TRBJ2-5, is SAVISQKPSRDICQRGTSLTIQCQVDSQVTMMFWYRQQPGQSLTLIATANQGSEATYESGFVIDKFPISRPNLTFSTLTVSNMSPEDSSIYLCSVLAGGPQETQYFGPGTRLLVL.

This clonotype was found once. The V and J genes are TRBV5-1 and TRBJ1-1, with a tentative D call TRBD1 (5 bases). Trimming took 4 bases from V and 4 from J, leaving 14 bases between them. In germline, CDR1 is SGHRS, CDR2 YFSETQ. The CDR3 consists of 14 residues. The CDR3 sequence is CASSPQVGGTEAFF. CDR3 nucleotide sequence: TGCGCCAGCAGCCCGCAGGTCGGGGGCACTGAAGCTTTCTTT.

The V and J genes are TRBV28 and TRBJ1-1; maybe TRBD1 (5 bases). The CDR3 spans 16 residues. V lost 2 bases and J lost 3, with 16 bases in between. CDR1 and CDR2 (germline): MDHEN, SYDVKM. This CDR3 reads CASSLLGEGRDTEAFF. DNA of the CDR3: TGTGCCAGCAGTTTACTTGGTGAGGGCAGGGACACTGAAGCTTTCTTT. Filled out from reference TRBV28 and TRBJ1-1, the complete variable domain reads DVKVTQSSRYLVKRTGEKVFLECVQDMDHENMFWYRQDPGLGLRLIYFSYDVKMKEKGDIPEGYSVSREKKERFSLILESASTNQTSMYLCASSLLGEGRDTEAFFGQGTRLTVV.

This rearrangement joins TRBV20-1 to TRBJ2-1; TRBD1 aligns across 7 bases. The closer fit of TRBJ2-7 to the DNA end suggests the J call may be wrong. The CDR3 consists of 15 residues. Germline CDR1 and CDR2: DFQATT and SNEGSKA (reference sequence). CDR3 region: CSARGPDRRTYEQYF. The DNA for the CDR3 is TGCAGTGCTAGAGGTCCGGACAGGAGAACCTACGAGCAGTACTTC.